Listed below are T cell receptor beta chains from one sample, sequenced in a study of T cell responses to AZD1222 COVID-19 vaccine. TCRdb keeps only in-frame clones here, not all; method: immunoSEQ multiplex PCR. Here the sample spans approximately 50,000 clones, around 86% being singletons. Sample: peripheral blood, taken 28 days after the second AZD1222 dose. The receptors were sampled from an adult who received the AZD1222 COVID-19 vaccine. CDR3s include the opening cysteine and the closing phenylalanine or tryptophan. The D gene is left open where the match is weak. Expanded clones are given a class, and other clones once, few, many or no size at all.

J gene | clone size | D gene | V gene | CDR3 protein | CDR3 DNA
TRBJ2-1 | - | - | TRBV18 | CASSPEGREQFF | TGTGCCAGCTCACCGGAAGGGCGGGAGCAGTTCTTC
TRBJ2-1 | - | - | TRBV5-4 | CASSWGSSYNEQFF | TGTGCCAGCAGCTGGGGCAGCTCCTACAATGAGCAGTTCTTC
TRBJ2-5 | - | - | TRBV18 | CASSPPGLQETQYF | TGTGCCAGCTCACCACCTGGCTTACAAGAGACCCAGTACTTC
TRBJ2-1 | - | TRBD2 | TRBV19 | CASSTRTGTSGYNEQFF | TGTGCCAGTAGTACGAGGACCGGGACTAGCGGATACAATGAGCAGTTCTTC
TRBJ1-3 | once | - | TRBV9 | CASSVGQGNTIYF | TGTGCCAGCAGCGTAGGACAGGGAAACACCATATATTTT
TRBJ2-5 | - | TRBD2 | TRBV27 | CASREQAGQETQYF | TGTGCCAGCAGGGAACAAGCGGGACAAGAGACCCAGTACTTC
TRBJ2-1 | - | TRBD2 | TRBV3-1/TRBV3-2 | CASSPELADNEQFF | TGTGCCAGCAGTCCCGAACTAGCGGACAATGAGCAGTTCTTC
TRBJ1-1 | few | TRBD1 | TRBV5-4 | CASSTPTGEVTEAFF | TGTGCCAGCAGCACACCCACAGGGGAGGTCACTGAAGCTTTCTTT
TRBJ1-1 | - | - | TRBV6-2/TRBV6-3 | CASSYLPKVAFF | TGTGCCAGCAGTTACCTCCCCAAGGTAGCTTTCTTT
TRBJ2-2 | - | TRBD1 | TRBV9 | CASSLGTGFTGELFF | TGTGCCAGCAGCCTCGGGACAGGGTTCACCGGGGAGCTGTTTTTT